This T cell receptor beta chain was captured by sequencing in a study of early T cells in non-severe SARS-CoV-2 infection. Study details: Bulk RNA isolated from unsorted whole blood underwent sequencing; chains were not paired.

CDR3 length: 13 amino acids. In germline, CDR1 is SGDLS, CDR2 YYNGEE. V shed 0 bases and J shed 5 bases, with 7 bases lying between them. Study observations and caveats: Anti-spike CD8 specificities were favored by VDJdb matching, whose results missed private and CD4 specificities.

In the case of this clonotype: The antigen remains unidentified.

Attachment of unique molecular identifiers to individual cDNA molecules was performed. TCRdb redid the calling of the 5' RACE reads with MiXCR, one entry per CDR3 protein. The sample shows 35,000 to 55,000 distinct CDR3 sequences, 20% to 25% of them seen only once. Sequencing used whole blood, obtained at baseline. The rearrangement uses TRBV9 and TRBJ2-3; D uncertain. This sequence was found in an adult who was a healthcare worker with PCR-confirmed SARS-CoV-2 infection or an uninfected control (not recorded which). CDR3 protein: CASSVAAEDTQYF. CDR3 in DNA: TGTGCCAGCAGCGTAGCCGCGGAAGATACGCAGTATTTT.